This TCR beta chain appears in the sequencing data of a study of OX40 agonist ivuxolimab in advanced cancers. Study in general: Three dose-escalation patients had partial responses: one with hepatocellular carcinoma and two with cutaneous melanoma. Overall study results and limits: At doses 0.1 to 3.0 mg/kg, CD4+ and CD8+ clones expanded. The work left the antigen specificity of expanded peripheral T cells undetermined. Low normalized T-cell clonal expansion was also seen in some nonresponders.

The CDR3 spans 14 residues. CDR1 SGHRS and CDR2 YFSETQ come from the germline V gene. Losses at the gene ends were 5 bases for V and 2 bases for J; bases not matched to a gene: 5. This clone was seen only a few times. What it recognizes is unknown. Only in-frame clones appear in the TCRdb table, and some are missing; sequencing was by immunoSEQ multiplex PCR. The table has 55,000 to 80,000 clones, around nine tenths seen once; the top ten hold around 2.1%. This chain connects TRBV5-1 to TRBJ2-5, with 8 bases identical to TRBD1. This TCR derives from an adult with an advanced solid tumor such as melanoma, head and neck, liver or kidney cancer. The sequencing here drew on CD4+ or CD8+ T cells sorted from blood, taken in a trial of the OX40 agonist ivuxolimab. Here the CDR3 DNA reads TGCGCCAGCAGTCTGGACAGGGTGCAAGAGACCCAGTACTTC. This encodes CASSLDRVQETQYF.